The 30 T cell receptor beta chains below come from one sample, sequenced in a study of T cells in Graves' hyperthyroidism and ophthalmopathy. Amplification targeted TCR beta CDR3 regions from RNA transcripts. TCR CDR3 underwent first-round RT-PCR with the HTBI primer set. TCRdb re-called the multiplex PCR reads with MiXCR, one entry per CDR3 protein. Here the sample spans 550,000 to 600,000 distinct CDR3 sequences, around 17% being singletons. Sequenced input: blood. Receptor source: a woman aged 18-30 years with Graves' hyperthyroidism.

The sample holds many counts of this clonotype. The CDR3 sequence: CASTGTESSYEQYF. DNA of the CDR3: TGTGCCAGCACGGGGACAGAAAGCTCCTACGAGCAGTACTTC. The V and J genes are TRBV2 and TRBJ2-7; TRBD1 aligns across 7 bases. This CDR3 has 14 amino acids. Per the germline V gene, CDR1 is SNHLY and CDR2 is FYNNEI. V shed 7 bases and J 0 bases; nucleotides not matched to a gene: 6. The complete variable domain, with remaining parts taken from reference TRBV2 and TRBJ2-7, reads EPEVTQTPSHQVTQMGQEVILRCVPISNHLYFYWYRQILGQKVEFLVSFYNNEISEKSEIFDDQFSVERPDGSNFTLKIRSTKLEDSAMYFCASTGTESSYEQYFGPGTRLTVT.

This clonotype was counted ten times or more. This sequence joins TRBV28 and TRBJ1-2; TRBD1 matches 8 bases. The V and J ends lost 7 bases and 8 bases, in that order; junction bases with no gene match: 15. CDR3 length equals 15 residues. Germline V gives CDR1 MDHEN, CDR2 SYDVKM. CDR3 amino acids: CASTIGQDRGHGYTF. In DNA, the CDR3 is TGTGCCAGCACCATCGGCCAAGACAGGGGTCACGGCTACACCTTC.

In this sample, this clonotype turned up many times. This rearrangement joins TRBV7-9 to TRBJ2-7; no clear D. The CDR3 loop spans 13 amino acids. From germline, CDR1 is SEHNR and CDR2 FQNEAQ (reference sequence). V dropped 1 base and J dropped 8 bases, with 12 bases sitting between them. For the CDR3, the DNA is TGTGCCAGCAGCTTAGATGTTGCCAAACAGCAGTACTTC. This gives the protein CASSLDVAKQQYF.

This clonotype showed up just a few times. The gene calls are TRBV4-1 and TRBJ1-2; 8 bases are a match to TRBD1. V lost 0 bases to trimming and J lost 8 bases; unmatched junction nucleotides: 5. Germline CDR1 MGHRA, CDR2 YSYEKL. This CDR3 is 14 amino acids long. The DNA of the CDR3 is TGCGCCAGCAGCCAAGAAGGGACAGGTGAAGGCTACACCTTC. It yields the protein CASSQEGTGEGYTF.

Only a few counts were recorded for this clonotype. The junction shows a germline mismatch at one end, possibly a read error. V gene TRBV7-2 combines with J gene TRBJ2-3; 8 bases agree with TRBD2. This CDR3 contains 17 residues. Germline lookup yields CDR1 SGHTA and CDR2 FQGNSA. CDR3 DNA sequence: TGTGCCAGCAGCTTAGCGAGGGGACCGGGAGGGGCAGATGCGCAGTATTTT. This gives the protein CASSLARGPGGADAQYF. The whole variable domain, remainder taken from reference TRBV7-2 and TRBJ2-3, is GAGVSQSPSNKVTEKGKDVELRCDPISGHTALYWYRQSLGQGLEFLIYFQGNSAPDKSGLPSDRFSAERTGGSVSTLTIQRTQQEDSAVYLCASSLARGPGGADAQYFGPGTRLTVL.

This clonotype was seen more than once but under ten times. The J gene is TRBJ1-3, the V gene TRBV6-5; TRBD1 matches 7 bases. The CDR3 sequence is 16 residues long. Germline assignment: CDR1 MNHEY and CDR2 SVGAGI. With V trimmed by 0 bases and J by 2 bases, 4 bases remained unmatched. DNA of the CDR3: TGTGCCAGCAGTTACTCTCACAGGGGAACTGGAAACACCATATATTTT. It encodes CASSYSHRGTGNTIYF.

This clonotype appeared a few times. This chain joins TRBV6-5 and TRBJ2-1; D is perhaps TRBD2 (5 bases). V was shortened by 0 bases and J by 3 bases, with 18 bases between the two germline ends. CDR1 is MNHEY and CDR2 is SVGAGI in the germline V gene. The CDR3 has 18 amino acids. In DNA form, the CDR3 reads TGTGCCAGCAGTTACTCGCCCCTTCTCGGAGGAGGCTACAATGAGCAGTTCTTC. As protein: CASSYSPLLGGGYNEQFF.

Worth noting for this clonotype: A clone one base away is much larger, so this may be a read error. The chain uses TRBV6-1 and TRBJ1-2, with 10 bases that match TRBD1. The trim removed 6 bases at V and 6 bases at J, leaving 10 bases unmatched. Germline assignment: CDR1 MNHNS and CDR2 SASEGT. This CDR3 contains 15 residues. The CDR3: CASRISLTGGHGYTF. CDR3 sequence (DNA): TGTGCCAGCAGGATCTCCCTGACAGGGGGCCATGGCTACACCTTC.

This clonotype has a count of ten or more. This chain links TRBV9 with TRBJ2-5; 14 bases map to TRBD2. V lost 4 bases and J lost 4; bases outside the gene matches: 3. This CDR3 is built from 15 residues. Germline values: CDR1 SGDLS, CDR2 YYNGEE. The CDR3 protein is CASSTTSGRVETQYF. CDR3 sequence (DNA): TGTGCCAGCAGCACGACTAGCGGGAGGGTAGAGACCCAGTACTTC.

The chain has TRBV25-1 and TRBJ2-5; D not resolved. CDR1 and CDR2 from the germline V gene are MGHDK and SYGVNS. The CDR3 consists of 13 residues. V was cut by 4 bases and J by 1 base, with 7 bases left in between. DNA for the CDR3: TGTGCCAGCAGTGGGGTGCTCCAAGAGACCCAGTACTTC. This encodes CASSGVLQETQYF.

The rearrangement joins TRBV6-4 to TRBJ2-3; 8 positions match TRBD2. Germline V gene data show CDR1 as MRHNA and CDR2 as SNTAGT. V was clipped by 3 bases and J by 3 bases; unmatched bases: 5. The CDR3 extends over 15 amino acids. CDR3 sequence: CASSESSGETDTQYF. CDR3 in DNA: TGTGCCAGCAGTGAGAGTAGCGGGGAAACAGATACGCAGTATTTT.

The table lists this clonotype with many counts. The chain couples TRBV12-3 or TRBV12-4 to TRBJ2-3; 9 nucleotides agree with TRBD2. The CDR3 has 15 amino acids. Trimming at V came to 7 bases and at J to 4 bases, leaving 9 bases not matched to a gene. CDR3 residues: CASTTSGRLADTQYF. Written as DNA, the CDR3 is TGTGCCAGCACCACCAGCGGGAGGCTCGCAGATACGCAGTATTTT.

There are many counts of this clonotype. The CDR3 protein is CASSAPGGAFDTQYF. CDR3 bases: TGTGCCAGCAGTGCTCCAGGGGGCGCGTTCGATACGCAGTATTTT. The chain couples TRBV28 to TRBJ2-3, with TRBD1 identical over 8 bases. V shed 5 bases, J shed 6 bases, and the junction held 10 bases outside the gene matches. CDR1 MDHEN and CDR2 SYDVKM come from the germline V gene. There are 15 residues in the CDR3.

There are a few counts of this clonotype. This chain connects TRBV7-8 to TRBJ2-1; D perhaps matches TRBD2 (6 bases). This CDR3 is 13 amino acids long. Trimming cost V 5 bases and J 12 bases, with 17 bases left between them. Germline V gene lookup returns CDR1 SGHVS and CDR2 FQNEAQ. The CDR3 nucleotides read TGTGCCAGCAGCCCGGCCACCGGGCGGGGGCAGTTCTTC. Encoded protein: CASSPATGRGQFF.

This clonotype was counted a few times. The chain uses TRBV14 and TRBJ2-1, with a weak D call TRBD1 (6 bases). Between the trimmed V and J ends, which lost 3 bases and 5 bases, there was a span of 14 bases. This CDR3 region has 15 residues. Germline CDR1 reads SGHDN; CDR2 reads FVKESK. As DNA, the CDR3 is TGTGCCAGCAGCCACTTTAGGACAGCTAACAATGAGCAGTTCTTC. It yields the protein CASSHFRTANNEQFF.

The chain recombines TRBV12-3 or TRBV12-4 with TRBJ1-3; D is undetermined. V lost 7 bases, J lost 4 bases, and 14 bases lay in between. This CDR3 region has 14 residues. The CDR3 is CASTTGSGGNTIYF. The CDR3 nucleotides read TGTGCCAGCACCACCGGGTCGGGAGGAAACACCATATATTTT.

The chain links TRBV7-9 to TRBJ2-3; D gene ambiguous. V was cut by 8 bases and J by 6 bases, with 12 bases left in between. Germline V lookup: CDR1 SEHNR, CDR2 FQNEAQ (reference sequence). The CDR3 covers 12 residues. CDR3 residues: CASSFIGDTQYF. The CDR3 DNA is TGTGCCAGCTCTTTCATAGGCGATACGCAGTATTTT.

CDR3 protein: CASSQQGNSGGETQYF. As DNA, the CDR3 is TGTGCCAGCAGCCAACAAGGGAACTCAGGGGGAGAGACCCAGTACTTC. The J gene is TRBJ2-5, the V gene TRBV14; TRBD1 aligns across 7 bases. V trimming: 2 bases; J trimming: 4 bases; junction bases outside the gene matches: 10. Germline V gives CDR1 SGHDN, CDR2 FVKESK. The CDR3 length is 16 residues.

The sample holds many counts of this clonotype. The chain employs TRBV5-1 and TRBJ2-7; 8 nucleotides match TRBD1. This CDR3 is built from 16 residues. The V gene end was trimmed by 6 bases and the J gene end by 6 bases; junction bases not matched to a gene: 17. The germline CDR1 and CDR2 sequences are SGHRS and YFSETQ. The CDR3 DNA is TGCGCCAGCACCCATGGGGCAGGGGGCGGATACTCCGAGCAGTACTTC. As protein: CASTHGAGGGYSEQYF.

The chain has TRBV29-1 and TRBJ2-3, with D unresolved. Germline loops: CDR1 SQVTM, CDR2 ANQGSEA. V was pared by 3 bases and J by 1 base, with 5 bases between. The CDR3 loop spans 12 amino acids. Written as DNA, the CDR3 is TGCAGCGTTGACGCAGGCACAGATACGCAGTATTTT. This gives the protein CSVDAGTDTQYF.

The chain is built from TRBV20-1 and TRBJ2-7, with D maybe TRBD1 (5 bases). CDR1 and CDR2 (germline): DFQATT, SNEGSKA (reference sequence). This CDR3 comprises 11 residues. In DNA, the CDR3 is TGCAATGAGTCAGGGAAGTACGAGCAGTACTTC. It encodes CNESGKYEQYF.

This clonotype was counted many times. The rearrangement links TRBV12-3 or TRBV12-4 to TRBJ1-2; 8 bases line up with TRBD1. The V segment lost 6 bases and the J segment 0 bases; nucleotides outside the gene matches: 9. The CDR3 is 16 residues long. The CDR3 sequence: CASSPGTGHANYGYTF. As DNA, the CDR3 is TGTGCCAGCAGCCCAGGGACAGGCCATGCTAACTATGGCTACACCTTC.

V usage is TRBV7-9 and J usage is TRBJ2-2; 8 positions agree with TRBD1. The CDR3 loop spans 17 amino acids. CDR1 and CDR2 (germline): SEHNR, FQNEAQ (reference sequence). V shed 4 bases, J shed 1 base, and the junction held 8 bases outside the gene matches. This chain's CDR3 is CASSSAQGAGNTGELFF. For the CDR3, the DNA is TGTGCCAGCAGCTCGGCCCAGGGGGCTGGGAACACCGGGGAGCTGTTTTTT.

In its sample, this clonotype was seen many times. The chain has TRBV3-1 and TRBJ1-5, with a possible D match to TRBD1 (5 bases). Trimming shortened V by 0 bases and J by 9 bases, and 9 bases separated the two germline ends. Looked up from germline, CDR1 is LGHDT and CDR2 is YNNKEL (reference sequence). The CDR3 runs 13 residues. The CDR3, as DNA: TGTGCCAGCAGCCAAGATAGAAGGGGGCCCCAGCATTTT. Translated, it gives CASSQDRRGPQHF.

This clonotype came up many times. The V and J genes are TRBV7-8 and TRBJ2-3; possible D gene TRBD2, 5 bases. The CDR3 is 13 residues long. Germline CDR1 SGHVS, CDR2 FQNEAQ. Trimming removed 8 bases at V and 0 bases at J, with 9 bases between. CDR3 sequence (DNA): TGTGCCAGCCTTCGGGAAAGCACAGATACGCAGTATTTT. Residues: CASLRESTDTQYF.

Ten or more counts support this clonotype. This rearrangement joins TRBV7-2 to TRBJ1-3; perhaps TRBD1 as D (6 bases). V lost 1 base and J lost 4, with 11 bases in between. The CDR3 consists of 15 residues. CDR1 is SGHTA and CDR2 is FQGNSA in the germline V gene. The CDR3 bases are TGTGCCAGCAGCTTAGTAGAGGGGGAAGGAAACACCATATATTTT. Translating it yields CASSLVEGEGNTIYF.

This clonotype was seen more than once but under ten times. Compared with germline, one end of the junction differs, possibly owing to a read error. The V and J genes are TRBV5-1 and TRBJ2-3; the D is unclear. The CDR3 runs 15 residues. Germline assignment: CDR1 SGHRS and CDR2 YFSETQ. CDR3 sequence: CASRLGPYSTDTQYF. In nucleotides, the CDR3 is TGCGCCAGCAGATTGGGCCCTTATAGCACAGATACGCAGTATTTT.

The chain uses TRBV12-3 or TRBV12-4 and TRBJ2-1; TRBD2 matches 12 bases. This CDR3 is 18 amino acids long. J lost 0 bases, V lost 6 bases, and 9 bases had no gene match. As DNA, the CDR3 is TGTGCCAGCAGCCGCACTAGCGGGGGGAGTAGCTCCTACAATGAGCAGTTCTTC. This translates into CASSRTSGGSSSYNEQFF.

The chain links TRBV9 to TRBJ1-2, with D tentatively TRBD1 (5 bases). Germline V gives CDR1 SGDLS, CDR2 YYNGEE. The CDR3 contains 14 residues. V dropped 0 bases and J dropped 3 bases, with 9 bases sitting between them. The CDR3: CASSVAEGDYGYTF. Here the CDR3 DNA reads TGTGCCAGCAGCGTAGCTGAAGGGGACTATGGCTACACCTTC.

This clonotype was recorded at least ten times. The V and J genes are TRBV2 and TRBJ1-1; the match to TRBD1 covers 10 bases. The CDR3 spans 14 residues. Germline CDR1 reads SNHLY; CDR2 reads FYNNEI. With V trimmed by 7 bases and J by 3 bases, 5 bases remained unmatched. The CDR3 bases are TGTGCCAGCATTAGGACAGGGGGGCACACTGAAGCTTTCTTT. Protein product: CASIRTGGHTEAFF.